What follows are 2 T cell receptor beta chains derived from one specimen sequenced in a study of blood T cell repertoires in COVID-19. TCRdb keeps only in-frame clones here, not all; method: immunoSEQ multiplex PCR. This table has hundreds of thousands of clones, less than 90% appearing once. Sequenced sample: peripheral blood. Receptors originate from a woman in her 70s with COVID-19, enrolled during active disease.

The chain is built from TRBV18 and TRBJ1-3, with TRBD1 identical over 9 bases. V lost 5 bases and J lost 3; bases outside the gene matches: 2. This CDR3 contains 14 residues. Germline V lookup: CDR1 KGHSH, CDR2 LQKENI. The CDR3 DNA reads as TGTGCCAGCTCATGGGACAGGGATGGAAACACCATATATTTT. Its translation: CASSWDRDGNTIYF. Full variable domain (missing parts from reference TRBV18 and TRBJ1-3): NAGVMQNPRHLVRRRGQEARLRCSPMKGHSHVYWYRQLPEEGLKFMVYLQKENIIDESGMPKERFSAEFPKEGPSILRIQQVVRGDSAAYFCASSWDRDGNTIYFGEGSWLTVV.

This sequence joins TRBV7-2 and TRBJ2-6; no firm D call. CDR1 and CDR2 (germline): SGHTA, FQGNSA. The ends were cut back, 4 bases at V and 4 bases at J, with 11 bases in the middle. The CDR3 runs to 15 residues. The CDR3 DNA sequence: TGTGCCAGCAGCTCCCCCGGAGCGGGGGCCAACGTCCTGACTTTC. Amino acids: CASSSPGAGANVLTF.